Sequencing of this T cell receptor beta chain was carried out in a study of control samples from healthy donors and cancer patients. Between the trimmed V and J ends, which lost 0 bases and 5 bases, there was a span of 8 bases. CDR3 length: 15 amino acids. CDR1 is MGHDK, CDR2 SYGVNS, per germline. Repertoires were generated with immunoSEQ multiplex PCR, while TCRdb's copy carries only in-frame clones and drops some. Of roughly 130,000 clones listed, approximately 90% were seen once; the top ten hold roughly 8.6%. The sequence was collected from a man aged 18-30 years in good health. The V call is TRBV25-1, the J call TRBJ1-6; maybe TRBD1 (5 bases). The source material was blood. The DNA of the CDR3 is TGTGCCAGCAGTGAATATGGACAAGATAATTCACCCCTCCACTTT. Its translation is CASSEYGQDNSPLHF.